This T cell receptor (beta chain) was sequenced in a study of OX40 agonist ivuxolimab in advanced cancers. Study outcomes and limitations: Expansion of clones was among the lowest in partial responders at 0.1-3.0 mg/kg. CD8+ T cells were the subset that, on average, had more expanded clones than CD4+.

Patients with a history of autoimmune disease or on systemic immunosuppression were excluded. Worth noting for this clone: The target antigen is unknown.

The CDR3 covers 14 residues. The V gene lost 0 bases and the J gene lost 8 bases, with 8 bases spanning the gap. CDR1 is SNHLY, CDR2 FYNNEI, per germline. Some clones are missing from TCRdb's copy, which holds only in-frame ones; the method was immunoSEQ multiplex PCR. The data show about 68,000 clones, with more than 75% seen just once and about 2.1% held by the top ten. The source was CD4+ or CD8+ T cells sorted from blood, collected in a trial of the OX40 agonist ivuxolimab. The chain combines TRBV2 with TRBJ1-6; tentative D call: TRBD1 (5 bases). The sequence was collected from an adult with an advanced solid tumor such as melanoma, head and neck, liver or kidney cancer. CDR3 nucleotides: TGTGCCAGCAGTGAAGCGTGGGGGGATTCACCCCTCCACTTT. Translation: CASSEAWGDSPLHF.